The 11 T cell receptor beta chains presented below share a single source sample, sequenced in a study of shared clonotypes between healthy human individuals. Assay used: immunoSEQ multiplex PCR; TCRdb lists only in-frame clones, some missing. The sample lists 800,000 to 1,200,000 clones, more than 75% seen once, with approximately 0.5% in the top ten. Sequenced sample: memory CD4+ T cells from PBMCs. Subset defined: CD45RA-negative fraction. All receptors derive from a young man in good health. Some clones in this sample may be carry-over from other donors' samples.

This chain uses TRBV6-1 with TRBJ2-1; D remains ambiguous. V was clipped by 1 base and J by 0 bases, with 4 bases between them. The germline V gene has CDR1 MNHNS and CDR2 SASEGT. CDR3 length: 14 residues. CDR3 DNA sequence: TGTGCCAGCAGTGAAGGGAGCTCCTACAATGAGCAGTTCTTC. Protein: CASSEGSSYNEQFF.

The chain links TRBV7-2 to TRBJ1-1; D gene ambiguous. CDR3 length: 15 amino acids. Trimming cost V 3 bases and J 0 bases, with 11 bases left between them. Per the germline V gene, CDR1 is SGHTA and CDR2 is FQGNSA. The CDR3 spells CASSFLGRMNTEAFF. CDR3 in DNA: TGTGCCAGCAGCTTCCTCGGACGTATGAACACTGAAGCTTTCTTT.

The V call is TRBV10-2, the J call TRBJ2-3; TRBD1 matches at 8 bases. This CDR3 is built from 16 residues. Germline trimming cut 6 bases from V and 2 bases from J; bases unmatched to any gene: 10. CDR1 and CDR2 from the germline V gene are WSHSY and SAAADI. The CDR3 loop is CASRGLPGQDTDTQYF. In DNA, the CDR3 is TGCGCCAGCAGGGGGCTACCGGGACAGGACACAGATACGCAGTATTTT.

V gene TRBV5-4 combines with J gene TRBJ1-2; D gene ambiguous. Germline values: CDR1 SGHNT, CDR2 YYREEE (reference sequence). V lost 4 bases and J lost 6, with 19 bases in between. The CDR3 is 15 residues long. CDR3 region: CASSGQSAGVHGYTF. The CDR3 region has the DNA TGTGCCAGCAGCGGTCAGTCCGCGGGAGTTCATGGCTACACCTTC.

To note about this clone: The junction departs from germline at one end; a sequencing error may be responsible. The V gene is TRBV5-1, the J gene TRBJ2-1; the D is unclear. The CDR3 covers 15 residues. In germline, CDR1 is SGHRS, CDR2 YFSETQ. The CDR3 protein is CASSLYPSSFNEQFF. The CDR3 nucleotides read TGCGCCAGCAGCTTGTACCCCTCCTCCTTCAATGAGCAGTTCTTC.

The chain uses TRBV2 and TRBJ1-5; D not resolved. Germline V gives CDR1 SNHLY, CDR2 FYNNEI. CDR3 length equals 12 residues. Trimming took off 6 bases at V and 7 bases at J, with 10 bases between the two ends. CDR3 DNA sequence: TGTGCCAGCAGACGGTTGGAGCAGCCCCAGCATTTT. This translates into CASRRLEQPQHF.

The chain has TRBV28 and TRBJ2-1, with D possibly being TRBD2 (6 bases). The germline V gene encodes CDR1 MDHEN and CDR2 SYDVKM. This CDR3 comprises 13 residues. Trimming pared 8 bases from V and 9 bases from J, leaving 17 bases between. The CDR3 nucleotides read TGTGCCAGCCGAACCCTAGCGTGGAGTGAGCAGTTCTTC. Amino acid sequence: CASRTLAWSEQFF.

This chain connects TRBV6-6 to TRBJ1-2, with a possible D match to TRBD1 (6 bases). The V end was cut by 6 bases, the J end by 6 bases, with 11 bases between. CDR3 length: 12 residues. CDR1 and CDR2 from the germline V gene are MNHNY and SVGAGI (reference sequence). The CDR3 here is CASRNPGDGYTF. Written as DNA, the CDR3 is TGTGCCAGCAGGAACCCAGGGGATGGCTACACCTTC.

V usage is TRBV6-5 and J usage is TRBJ1-1; D call uncertain. Germline V gene sequence: CDR1 MNHEY, CDR2 SVGAGI. Trimming cost V 6 bases and J 11 bases, with 16 bases left between them. The CDR3 runs to 12 residues. The CDR3 bases are TGTGCCAGCAGCCCCGGTCCCCGAGGGGCTTTCTTT. Encoded protein: CASSPGPRGAFF.

The J gene is TRBJ1-1, the V gene TRBV9; 7 bases line up with TRBD1. Per the germline V gene, CDR1 is SGDLS and CDR2 is YYNGEE. V shed 0 bases and J 5 bases; nucleotides not matched to a gene: 19. The CDR3 has 19 residues. The CDR3 nucleotides read TGTGCCAGCAGCGTAGTGGGGGGGAAGACAGGGCAGGTCTGGACTGAAGCTTTCTTT. Its translation: CASSVVGGKTGQVWTEAFF.

The chain carries TRBV6-6 and TRBJ2-5, with 9 bases lining up with TRBD2. The DNA end is a closer match to TRBJ2-7, so the J assignment may be wrong. CDR3 size: 16 residues. Germline V gives CDR1 MNHNY, CDR2 SVGAGI (reference sequence). CDR3 nucleotides: TGTGCCAGCAGTTACTTTACTAGCGGGCCCACCTACGAGCAGTACTTC. This codes for CASSYFTSGPTYEQYF.